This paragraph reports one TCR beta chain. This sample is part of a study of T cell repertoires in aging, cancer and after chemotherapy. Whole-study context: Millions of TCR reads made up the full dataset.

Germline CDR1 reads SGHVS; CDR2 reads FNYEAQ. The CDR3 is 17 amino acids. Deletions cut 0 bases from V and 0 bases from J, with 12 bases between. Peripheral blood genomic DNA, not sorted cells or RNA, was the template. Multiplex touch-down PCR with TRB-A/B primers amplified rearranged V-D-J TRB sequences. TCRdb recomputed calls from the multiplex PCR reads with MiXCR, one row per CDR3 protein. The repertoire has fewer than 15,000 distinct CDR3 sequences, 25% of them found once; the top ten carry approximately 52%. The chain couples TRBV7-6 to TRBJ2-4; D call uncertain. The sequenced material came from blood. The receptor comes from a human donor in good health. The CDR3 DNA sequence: TGTGCCAGCAGCTTAGCGGTGGCAGACCTAGCCAAAAACATTCAGTACTTC. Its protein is CASSLAVADLAKNIQYF. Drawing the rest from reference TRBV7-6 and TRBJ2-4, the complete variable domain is GAGVSQSPRYKVTKRGQDVALRCDPISGHVSLYWYRQALGQGPEFLTYFNYEAQQDKSGLPNDRFSAERPEGSISTLTIQRTEQRDSAMYRCASSLAVADLAKNIQYFGAGTRLSVL.